One and the same sample provided the 12 T cell receptor beta chains below, sequenced in a study of T cells in Graves' hyperthyroidism and ophthalmopathy. The CDR3 regions of TCR beta were amplified from RNA transcripts. Initially, a first-round RT-PCR of the TCR CDR3 employed the HTBI primer set. MiXCR, run by TCRdb on the multiplex PCR reads, gives a single entry per CDR3 protein. The table has more than 600,000 distinct CDR3 sequences, about 16% seen once; the top ten hold roughly 8%. Source material: blood. Receptor source: a man between 18 and 29 years old with Graves' hyperthyroidism.

The V call is TRBV20-1, the J call TRBJ2-6; D ambiguous. V shed 4 bases and J shed 0 bases, with 10 bases lying between them. The germline gives CDR1 DFQATT, CDR2 SNEGSKA (reference sequence). There are 15 residues in the CDR3. The CDR3: CSATPGVSGANVLTF. As DNA, the CDR3 is TGCAGTGCTACCCCCGGAGTCTCTGGGGCCAACGTCCTGACTTTC.

This clonotype came up a few times. The rearrangement uses TRBV9 and TRBJ2-3; TRBD1 matches at 7 bases. Germline V gene sequence: CDR1 SGDLS, CDR2 YYNGEE. The V gene end was trimmed by 0 bases and the J gene end by 1 base; junction bases not matched to a gene: 2. This CDR3 contains 15 residues. CDR3 amino acids: CASSVGGGRTDTQYF. CDR3 DNA sequence: TGTGCCAGCAGCGTAGGAGGGGGCCGCACAGATACGCAGTATTTT.

This clonotype has ten or more counts. The chain recombines TRBV6-2 or TRBV6-3 with TRBJ1-1, with D maybe TRBD1 (5 bases). V was trimmed by 2 bases and J by 3 bases, leaving 13 bases between them. CDR3 length: 15 residues. Germline-derived CDR1 and CDR2 are MNHEY and SVGEGT. The CDR3 here is CASSYDRRGDTEAFF. The CDR3 DNA sequence: TGTGCCAGCAGTTACGACCGACGAGGGGACACTGAAGCTTTCTTT.

The chain is built from TRBV11-2 and TRBJ2-1; no firm D call. This CDR3 has 16 residues. The V and J ends lost 4 bases and 7 bases respectively, with 20 bases between them. Germline loops: CDR1 SGHAT, CDR2 FQNNGV. CDR3 region: CASSWLGWLEGNEQFF. The DNA of the CDR3 is TGTGCCAGCAGCTGGCTAGGATGGTTGGAAGGGAATGAGCAGTTCTTC.

The V gene is TRBV6-1, the J gene TRBJ2-2; TRBD1 agrees at 8 bases. The ends lost 7 bases at V and 1 base at J; junction bases unmatched: 5. In germline, CDR1 is MNHNS, CDR2 SASEGT. CDR3 size: 15 residues. The CDR3 protein is CASTMDRENTGELFF. The CDR3 DNA reads TGTGCCAGCACCATGGACAGGGAGAACACCGGGGAGCTGTTTTTT.

V usage is TRBV19 and J usage is TRBJ1-2; TRBD1 might be the D (6 bases). CDR3 length: 15 residues. Trimming stripped 5 bases from V and 6 bases from J, with 19 bases between. CDR1 is LNHDA and CDR2 is SQIVND in the germline V gene (reference sequence). CDR3 in amino acids: CASSAARGRRDGYTF. As DNA, the CDR3 is TGTGCCAGTAGTGCTGCGAGGGGGAGAAGGGATGGCTACACCTTC.

This clonotype was observed at least ten times. The chain links TRBV2 to TRBJ2-1; D call uncertain. The better agreement between TRBJ2-7 and the DNA end casts doubt on the J call. The CDR3 contains 10 residues. CDR1 SNHLY and CDR2 FYNNEI come from the germline V gene. CDR3 DNA sequence: TGTGCCAGCTCCATTCAAGAGCAGTACTTC. Its protein is CASSIQEQYF.

This clonotype has just a few counts. Germline and junction disagree at one end, which may indicate a read error. The chain couples TRBV2 to TRBJ2-1; maybe TRBD2 (7 bases). Germline V gene lookup returns CDR1 SNHLY and CDR2 FYNNEI. The CDR3 consists of 16 residues. CDR3 sequence reads: CASSEAPGGLYNEQLF. In nucleotides, the CDR3 is TGTGCCAGCAGTGAAGCGCCCGGGGGGCTCTACAATGAGCAGCTCTTC.

CDR3: CSASGTGGSQPQHF. The CDR3 bases are TGCAGTGCGTCGGGGACAGGGGGCAGTCAGCCCCAGCATTTT. This chain joins TRBV20-1 and TRBJ1-5; TRBD1 matches 12 bases. V gave up 6 bases and J gave up 6 bases; unmatched junction bases: 6. CDR1 is DFQATT and CDR2 is SNEGSKA in the germline V gene (reference sequence). The CDR3 is 14 residues long.

This clonotype was counted ten times or more. The chain couples TRBV28 to TRBJ2-7, with D tentatively TRBD1 (6 bases). The germline CDR1 and CDR2 sequences are MDHEN and SYDVKM. V lost 7 bases and J 3 bases, leaving 22 bases between the germline ends. This CDR3 contains 16 residues. The CDR3 loop reads CASTNRAESGFYEQYF. The CDR3 DNA is TGTGCCAGCACCAACAGGGCAGAGTCAGGGTTCTACGAGCAGTACTTC.

The rearrangement links TRBV12-5 to TRBJ2-7; no clear D. There are 12 residues in the CDR3. The V and J ends lost 3 bases and 3 bases respectively, with 6 bases between them. The V gene's germline CDR1 is LGHNT and CDR2 FRNRAP. The CDR3 DNA is TGTGCTAGTGGTTTCCTCGGCTACGAGCAGTACTTC. Translating gives CASGFLGYEQYF.

This clonotype has a count of ten or more. The rearrangement uses TRBV28 and TRBJ2-7; 10 bases fit TRBD2. Germline CDR1 and CDR2: MDHEN and SYDVKM. The CDR3 contains 13 residues. V trimming: 4 bases; J trimming: 6 bases; junction bases outside the gene matches: 3. The CDR3 DNA reads as TGTGCCAGCAGTTCTAGCGGGAGAAGCGAGCAGTACTTC. Translation: CASSSSGRSEQYF. The complete variable domain, with remaining parts taken from reference TRBV28 and TRBJ2-7, reads DVKVTQSSRYLVKRTGEKVFLECVQDMDHENMFWYRQDPGLGLRLIYFSYDVKMKEKGDIPEGYSVSREKKERFSLILESASTNQTSMYLCASSSSGRSEQYFGPGTRLTVT.